Listed below are T cell receptor beta chains from one sample, sequenced in a study of PD-L1 blockade in urothelial cancer. TCRdb's copy holds only in-frame clones and misses some; the assay was immunoSEQ multiplex PCR. The profile shows about 25,000 clones, under 90% of them singletons. This material consisted of PBMCs, taken around atezolizumab (anti-PD-L1) treatment. Receptors originate from a man between 65 and 85 years old with urothelial cancer. Each CDR3 is given with its conserved first and last residue. The D gene is left open where the match is weak. Clone size is stated in some rows and not others, as once, few, many or a class when expanded.

TRBJ2-5 | TRBD2 | TRBV9 | - | CASSVSGRNRQTQYF
TRBJ1-2 | TRBD1 | TRBV28 | - | CATLSLDRVDYGYTF
TRBJ2-7 | TRBD1 | TRBV5-4 | - | CASSLGGTDYEQYF
TRBJ1-2 | - | TRBV5-1 | - | CASSLGQLTYGYTF
TRBJ2-1 | TRBD1 | TRBV6-1 | once | CASSAWTGGDRNEQFF
TRBJ2-7 | - | TRBV9 | once | CASSVDSSGWPGQYF
TRBJ1-2 | TRBD1 | TRBV6-1 | - | CASSEARSGQGGYTF
TRBJ2-1 | - | TRBV5-6 | - | CASSPRLAIYNEQFF
TRBJ2-2 | TRBD2 | TRBV19 | - | CASTGTSIDTGELFF
TRBJ2-7 | - | TRBV5-1 | - | CASSLRSTVRSYEQYF
TRBJ1-1 | - | TRBV2 | - | CASGKEVDSEAFF
TRBJ2-3 | - | TRBV7-9 | - | CASSDGAGYTDTQYF
TRBJ1-1 | TRBD1 | TRBV13 | - | CASSFLGTGGTEAFF
TRBJ2-7 | TRBD1 | TRBV5-8 | - | CASSLQGAQHEQYF
TRBJ1-2 | - | TRBV4-3 | - | CASSQDRYRAKGGYTF
TRBJ1-5 | TRBD1 | TRBV7-6 | - | CASSLGGQGNSNQPQHF
TRBJ1-3 | - | TRBV5-6 | - | CASSWGGARGNTIYF
TRBJ1-1 | - | TRBV23-1 | - | CASSLSGTPNTEAFF
TRBJ2-7 | - | TRBV11-2 | few | CASSLDPGFSSYEQYF
TRBJ1-2 | TRBD1 | TRBV9 | few | CASSPDRDYGYTF
TRBJ1-2 | - | TRBV19 | - | CASSIEAGQPYGYTF
TRBJ1-1 | - | TRBV28 | few | CASNPGSEAFF
TRBJ2-4 | TRBD2 | TRBV11-2 | - | CASSFRAGDLNIQYF
TRBJ2-2 | TRBD2 | TRBV30 | - | CAWSGTSGRRVTGELFF
TRBJ1-1 | - | TRBV19 | - | CASNQHTTGLRTEAFF
TRBJ1-1 | - | TRBV29-1 | - | CSVVGGYGEAFF
TRBJ2-3 | TRBD1 | TRBV2 | - | CASSDRDREDTQYF
TRBJ1-1 | - | TRBV7-9 | few | CASSLAGGGNTEAFF
TRBJ1-3 | TRBD1 | TRBV7-3 | few | CASSSTGGSSGNTIYF
TRBJ2-1 | TRBD1 | TRBV7-2 | - | CASSLAGQNNEQFF
TRBJ2-1 | - | TRBV7-6 | - | CASSQGGDEQFF
TRBJ2-5 | - | TRBV6-4 | - | CASHLITGTQETQYF
TRBJ2-3 | - | TRBV13 | - | CASSPGLPNITDTQYF
TRBJ1-3 | - | TRBV16 | - | CASSPRASEGNTIYF
TRBJ1-2 | - | TRBV6-1 | - | CASSEVTRYTF
TRBJ2-3 | - | TRBV9 | - | CASSGVADTDTQYF
TRBJ1-2 | - | TRBV6-1 | - | CASSEDRDYGYTF
TRBJ2-3 | TRBD2 | TRBV14 | - | CASSPTSGHTDTQYF
TRBJ1-3 | - | TRBV5-5 | - | CASSLSGARYSGNTIYF
TRBJ2-7 | TRBD2 | TRBV5-5 | - | CASSPGGYEQYF
TRBJ2-1 | - | TRBV9 | - | CASSVEGLDEQFF
TRBJ1-1 | - | TRBV6-5 | - | CASSPKMETGFEAFF
TRBJ2-3 | TRBD2 | TRBV19 | - | CASREGLAADTQYF
TRBJ1-1 | - | TRBV11-3 | once | CASSLEGRVSEAFF
TRBJ2-1 | TRBD2 | TRBV2 | - | CASITSGSYNEQFF
TRBJ1-2 | - | TRBV4-1 | - | CASSHGQGYGYTF
TRBJ2-1 | TRBD2 | TRBV2 | - | CASRRLAGDNEQFF
TRBJ1-1 | - | TRBV11-2 | few | CASSLDPGEGSQAFF
TRBJ2-3 | TRBD1 | TRBV5-1 | - | CASSSRGRGDTQYF